Following are 22 T cell receptor beta chains from one sample sequenced in a study of T cell clones after liver transplantation. Profiled with immunoSEQ multiplex PCR; TCRdb holds only in-frame clones, not every one. This sample has 55,000 to 70,000 clones, with almost 95% found just once. This specimen was CD4+ T cells from blood, taken around 27 months after liver transplant. All receptors derive from a human patient who received a liver transplant. These T cells may partly come from the graft donor.

The gene calls are TRBV30 and TRBJ2-3; 13 bases match TRBD2. There are 14 residues in the CDR3. Germline lookup yields CDR1 GTSNPN and CDR2 SVGIG (reference sequence). V lost 7 bases, J lost 0 bases, and 1 base stayed unmatched. The CDR3 DNA sequence: TGTGCCTTGGGACTAGCGGGAAGCACAGATACGCAGTATTTT. It yields the protein CALGLAGSTDTQYF.

The genes are TRBV7-9 and TRBJ1-1, with 7 bases matching TRBD1. The CDR3 contains 15 residues. V shed 1 base and J 2 bases; nucleotides not matched to a gene: 4. CDR1 is SEHNR, CDR2 FQNEAQ, per germline (reference sequence). The CDR3 sequence: CASSLGGGANTEAFF. The CDR3 nucleotides read TGTGCCAGCAGCTTAGGAGGGGGCGCAAACACTGAAGCTTTCTTT.

Written as DNA, the CDR3 is TGTGCCAGCAGTCAATTCGGGGAGCTGTTTTTT. Amino acid sequence: CASSQFGELFF. This chain links TRBV27 with TRBJ2-2; D is uncertain. Germline V lookup: CDR1 MNHEY, CDR2 SMNVEV (reference sequence). The CDR3 has 11 amino acids. The V and J ends lost 5 bases and 7 bases respectively, with 5 bases between them.

This chain uses TRBV5-1 with TRBJ1-2; no reliable D call. Germline V lookup: CDR1 SGHRS, CDR2 YFSETQ. The CDR3 is 15 residues long. V lost 0 bases to trimming and J lost 4 bases, with 13 bases between them. The CDR3 nucleotides read TGCGCCAGCAGCTTGGTGGCAGGTGGGTCCTATGGCTACACCTTC. Residues: CASSLVAGGSYGYTF.

The chain carries TRBV28 and TRBJ2-2; weak D call: TRBD2 (6 bases). This CDR3 is built from 15 residues. The V gene lost 7 bases and the J gene lost 1 base, with 13 bases spanning the gap. Per germline, CDR1 MDHEN and CDR2 SYDVKM. This CDR3 is CASTVGGGNTGELFF. For the CDR3, the DNA is TGTGCCAGCACCGTTGGGGGAGGGAACACCGGGGAGCTGTTTTTT.

The chain couples TRBV5-5 to TRBJ2-5; the D is unclear. Trimming took 0 bases from V and 3 from J, leaving 6 bases between them. CDR3 size: 13 residues. Germline V gene data show CDR1 as SGHKS and CDR2 as YYEKEE (reference sequence). CDR3 coding DNA: TGTGCCAGCAGCTTGGGTGGGGAAGAGACCCAGTACTTC. Protein product: CASSLGGEETQYF.

The V and J genes are TRBV7-2 and TRBJ1-3; 7 nucleotides line up with TRBD1. Germline CDR1 reads SGHTA; CDR2 reads FQGNSA. The V segment lost 8 bases and the J segment 7 bases; nucleotides outside the gene matches: 8. The length of the CDR3 is 13 residues. The CDR3 region has the DNA TGTGCCAGCCATACAGGGGTTGAGAACACCATATATTTT. This translates into CASHTGVENTIYF.

This chain links TRBV11-3 with TRBJ2-4, with TRBD2 matching over 7 bases. Germline CDR1 reads SGHNT; CDR2 reads YENEEA. V was clipped by 3 bases and J by 2 bases; unmatched bases: 1. This CDR3 has 14 residues. Here the CDR3 DNA reads TGTGCCAGCAGCTTCGGGGGGACCAAAAACATTCAGTACTTC. Translation: CASSFGGTKNIQYF. The full variable domain, rest sourced from reference TRBV11-3 and TRBJ2-4, is EAGVVQSPRYKIIEKKQPVAFWCNPISGHNTLYWYLQNLGQGPELLIRYENEEAVDDSQLPKDRFSAERLKGVDSTLKIQPAELGDSAVYLCASSFGGTKNIQYFGAGTRLSVL.

The V and J genes are TRBV9 and TRBJ1-4; D unclear. The CDR3 is 15 residues long. V dropped 1 base and J dropped 2 bases, with 9 bases sitting between them. The V gene's germline CDR1 is SGDLS and CDR2 YYNGEE. CDR3 nucleotides: TGTGCCAGCAGCGTATGGAAAGGGACTAATGAAAAACTGTTTTTT. Amino acid sequence: CASSVWKGTNEKLFF.

The chain links TRBV6-5 to TRBJ1-3; unclear D gene. Germline V gene sequence: CDR1 MNHEY, CDR2 SVGAGI. The CDR3 contains 12 residues. The germline V and J ends were trimmed by 4 bases and 4 bases, with 5 bases remaining between them. For the CDR3, the DNA is TGTGCCAGCAGTTGGGGAGGAAACACCATATATTTT. Translating gives CASSWGGNTIYF.

The rearrangement uses TRBV28 and TRBJ1-1; tentative D call: TRBD1 (5 bases). Germline lookup yields CDR1 MDHEN and CDR2 SYDVKM. Trimming cost V 2 bases and J 1 base, with 8 bases left between them. This CDR3 is built from 14 residues. The CDR3 is CASSLTGQNTEAFF. CDR3 coding DNA: TGTGCCAGCAGTTTAACGGGGCAGAACACTGAAGCTTTCTTT.

This rearrangement joins TRBV10-3 to TRBJ2-1, with 10 bases matching TRBD2. Germline V gives CDR1 ENHRY, CDR2 SYGVKD. The CDR3 spans 13 residues. The J segment lost 3 bases and the V segment lost 10 bases, leaving 3 bases of the junction unmatched. In DNA form, the CDR3 reads TGTGCCACTACTAGCGGGAACTACAATGAGCAGTTCTTC. It yields the protein CATTSGNYNEQFF.

The V and J genes are TRBV19 and TRBJ2-7; D ambiguous. This CDR3 is built from 14 residues. Looked up from germline, CDR1 is LNHDA and CDR2 is SQIVND (reference sequence). V dropped 1 base and J dropped 3 bases, with 10 bases sitting between them. CDR3 DNA: TGTGCCAGTAGTATAGGTACGGCCGTCTACGAGCAGTACTTC. Protein: CASSIGTAVYEQYF.

V is TRBV27 and J is TRBJ2-7, with 7 positions matching TRBD1. The CDR3 spans 18 residues. Trimming at V came to 2 bases and at J to 0 bases, leaving 13 bases not matched to a gene. Per germline, CDR1 MNHEY and CDR2 SMNVEV (reference sequence). The CDR3 here is CASSLRSQGTASSYEQYF. The CDR3 DNA is TGTGCCAGCAGTTTAAGGTCGCAGGGGACAGCGTCCTCCTACGAGCAGTACTTC.

This chain uses TRBV6-1 with TRBJ1-2; 7 bases match TRBD1. Germline V lookup: CDR1 MNHNS, CDR2 SASEGT. Unmatched junction bases numbered 6, after V lost 2 bases and J lost 6 bases. The CDR3 spans 14 residues. The CDR3 bases are TGTGCCAGCAGTGAATTGGGACAGAGGAATGGCTACACCTTC. It encodes CASSELGQRNGYTF.

The chain links TRBV18 to TRBJ2-7; 7 bases fit TRBD2. There are 15 residues in the CDR3. Germline V gene sequence: CDR1 KGHSH, CDR2 LQKENI. V lost 0 bases and J lost 1; bases outside the gene matches: 3. The CDR3 DNA is TGTGCCAGCTCACCACCGGGGGGGAGGTCCTACGAGCAGTACTTC. Translated: CASSPPGGRSYEQYF. Full variable domain (remainder filled in from reference TRBV18 and TRBJ2-7): NAGVMQNPRHLVRRRGQEARLRCSPMKGHSHVYWYRQLPEEGLKFMVYLQKENIIDESGMPKERFSAEFPKEGPSILRIQQVVRGDSAAYFCASSPPGGRSYEQYFGPGTRLTVT.

The genes are TRBV29-1 and TRBJ2-5; unclear D gene. Germline V CDR1 and CDR2: SQVTM, ANQGSEA. V lost 6 bases, J lost 2 bases, and 10 bases lay in between. The CDR3 runs 12 residues. Written as DNA, the CDR3 is TGCAGCGTGGGAAGCACACAAGAGACCCAGTACTTC. Protein: CSVGSTQETQYF.

The chain combines TRBV28 with TRBJ2-1, with 14 bases aligning to TRBD2. The germline V gene has CDR1 MDHEN and CDR2 SYDVKM. This CDR3 has 18 residues. The junction had 14 bases not matched to a gene; V was cut back by 5 bases and J by 8 bases. The CDR3 protein is CASSPSRGGLAGVDEQFF. The CDR3 nucleotides read TGTGCCAGCAGTCCATCCCGGGGGGGACTAGCGGGAGTAGATGAGCAGTTCTTC.

The chain uses TRBV7-9 and TRBJ1-1, with a weak D call TRBD1 (5 bases). CDR1 and CDR2 from the germline V gene are SEHNR and FQNEAQ (reference sequence). The CDR3 consists of 14 residues. Trimming cost V 4 bases and J 2 bases, with 11 bases left between them. CDR3 DNA sequence: TGTGCCAGCAGCTCCGACAGTGGTAACACTGAAGCTTTCTTT. Its protein product is CASSSDSGNTEAFF.

The chain recombines TRBV5-1 with TRBJ2-1; D gene unclear. Germline CDR1 reads SGHRS; CDR2 reads YFSETQ. Trimming cost V 0 bases and J 6 bases, with 13 bases left between them. The length of the CDR3 is 15 residues. The CDR3 is CASSLESGILNEQFF. As DNA, the CDR3 is TGCGCCAGCAGCTTGGAGTCAGGAATTCTCAATGAGCAGTTCTTC.

The chain has TRBV19 and TRBJ2-5; 12 bases line up with TRBD2. V shed 5 bases, J shed 5 bases, and the junction held 12 bases outside the gene matches. Germline CDR1 reads LNHDA; CDR2 reads SQIVND (reference sequence). The CDR3 sequence is 17 residues long. The CDR3 DNA sequence: TGTGCCAGTAGTTTCCCCTCCGGGACTAGCGGGTCTGAGACCCAGTACTTC. Translating it yields CASSFPSGTSGSETQYF.

V usage is TRBV4-2 and J usage is TRBJ1-4, with D possibly matching TRBD1 (6 bases). V shed 0 bases and J shed 8 bases, with 13 bases lying between them. Germline V gives CDR1 LGHNA, CDR2 YNFKEQ. CDR3 length: 15 residues. The CDR3 loop is CASSQDGRGNEKLFF. The CDR3 DNA is TGTGCCAGCAGCCAAGATGGCAGGGGAAACGAAAAACTGTTTTTT.